The T cell receptor (beta chain) described here comes from a study of shared clonotypes between healthy human individuals. Study-level results: Having only a few donors restricted how much genetic and exposure-history diversity was captured.

The V gene lost 4 bases and the J gene lost 2 bases, with 12 bases spanning the gap. CDR3 length: 15 amino acids. The V gene's germline CDR1 is SGHVS and CDR2 FQNEAQ. TCRdb's copy holds only in-frame clones and misses some; the assay was immunoSEQ multiplex PCR. The sample lists 600,000 to 700,000 clones; around three quarters were seen once. In the case of this clone: Its target is not known.

The V call is TRBV7-8, the J call TRBJ1-3; D is undetermined. This TCR was sampled from a woman aged 30 to 39 in good health. Sequencing was carried out using memory CD4+ T cells sorted from blood. As to subset: CD45RA-negative fraction. CDR3 amino acids: CASSYSGGTGNTIYF. The CDR3 DNA is TGTGCCAGCAGCTACTCTGGAGGAACTGGAAACACCATATATTTT.